The 18 T cell receptor beta chains below come from one sample, sequenced in a study of radiation and T cells in renal cell carcinoma. TCRdb's table, derived via immunoSEQ multiplex PCR, lists solely in-frame clones and lacks some. The table includes thousands of clones, less than 75% detected once. This sample's treatment: treatment-naive control, cytoreductive nephrectomy. The material sequenced was tumor tissue, taken from a patient whose treatment was nephrectomy without radiotherapy. These receptors were collected from a woman in her 70s with renal cell carcinoma.

This clone was observed a handful of times. The V call is TRBV6-1, the J call TRBJ2-3; weak D call: TRBD2 (5 bases). Trimming cost V 2 bases and J 1 base, with 19 bases left between them. In germline, CDR1 is MNHNS, CDR2 SASEGT. The CDR3 consists of 18 residues. CDR3 protein: CASSEYPTAAPGTDTQYF. In nucleotides, the CDR3 is TGTGCCAGCAGTGAATACCCCACAGCGGCGCCCGGCACAGATACGCAGTATTTT.

The table lists this clone with a count of one. The chain links TRBV5-1 to TRBJ2-3; the D gene is possibly TRBD2 (7 bases). The CDR3 spans 14 residues. The ends were cut back, 6 bases at V and 0 bases at J, with 11 bases in the middle. Germline loops: CDR1 SGHRS, CDR2 YFSETQ. The CDR3 nucleotides read TGCGCCAGCACCCCGGGGGGCAGCACAGATACGCAGTATTTT. This gives the protein CASTPGGSTDTQYF.

The chain is built from TRBV9 and TRBJ2-1; possible D gene TRBD2, 6 bases. The CDR3 covers 15 residues. The ends were cut back, 4 bases at V and 7 bases at J, with 18 bases in the middle. The germline V gene has CDR1 SGDLS and CDR2 YYNGEE. The CDR3 loop reads CASSSGWGVENEQFF. CDR3 nucleotide sequence: TGTGCCAGCAGCTCCGGGTGGGGGGTGGAGAATGAGCAGTTCTTC.

The chain joins TRBV7-2 to TRBJ1-1; D possibly corresponds to TRBD1 (6 bases). Germline V gene lookup returns CDR1 SGHTA and CDR2 FQGNSA. CDR3 length: 13 residues. V was cut by 5 bases and J by 6 bases, with 13 bases left in between. CDR3 sequence: CASSPRRGAEAFF. The CDR3 DNA is TGTGCCAGCAGCCCCCGCAGGGGAGCTGAAGCTTTCTTT.

J is TRBJ1-1 and V is TRBV5-1; the D gene is possibly TRBD1 (5 bases). The CDR3 length is 13 residues. With 5 bases removed from V and 0 bases from J, the gap between germline ends came to 8 bases. The V gene's germline CDR1 is SGHRS and CDR2 YFSETQ. In DNA, the CDR3 is TGCGCCAGCAGGGTGGGGGTGAACACTGAAGCTTTCTTT. It translates to CASRVGVNTEAFF.

V is TRBV5-8 and J is TRBJ2-7; maybe TRBD1 (5 bases). V lost 4 bases to trimming and J lost 2 bases, with 7 bases between them. Germline CDR1 is SGHTS and CDR2 is YDEGEE. This CDR3 has 12 amino acids. In DNA form, the CDR3 reads TGTGCCAGCAGCACGACAGCCTACGAGCAGTACTTC. As protein: CASSTTAYEQYF. The entire variable domain, with the rest obtained from reference TRBV5-8 and TRBJ2-7, is as follows: EAGVTQSPTHLIKTRGQQATLRCSPISGHTSVYWYQQALGLGLQFLLWYDEGEERNRGNFPPRFSGRQFPNYSSELNVNALELEDSALYLCASSTTAYEQYFGPGTRLTVT.

This clone was recorded a few times. The V and J genes are TRBV7-9 and TRBJ2-4; D is perhaps TRBD1 or TRBD2 (6 bases each). The germline V and J ends were trimmed by 2 bases and 8 bases, with 13 bases remaining between them. Germline V gives CDR1 SEHNR, CDR2 FQNEAQ (reference sequence). The CDR3 length is 14 residues. This CDR3 is CASSLQGSGDIQYF. The CDR3 nucleotides read TGTGCCAGCAGCTTACAGGGGTCGGGAGACATTCAGTACTTC.

This clone is medium-sized (0.01 to 0.1%). The rearrangement uses TRBV9 and TRBJ1-3; D remains ambiguous. The V and J ends lost 3 bases and 2 bases respectively, with 15 bases between them. The CDR3 is 16 residues long. Germline V lookup: CDR1 SGDLS, CDR2 YYNGEE. This CDR3 reads CASSGASRGAGNTIYF. DNA of the CDR3: TGTGCCAGCAGCGGGGCCTCGCGGGGAGCTGGAAACACCATATATTTT.

This clone was picked up a small number of times. This sequence joins TRBV11-2 and TRBJ2-2, with a weak D call TRBD2 (6 bases). V lost 3 bases to trimming and J lost 3 bases, with 11 bases between them. The germline gives CDR1 SGHAT, CDR2 FQNNGV. The CDR3 is made up of 15 amino acids. CDR3 in DNA: TGTGCCAGCAGCTTGCCACCGGGAGACACCGGGGAGCTGTTTTTT. Translation gives CASSLPPGDTGELFF.

The V gene is TRBV5-6, the J gene TRBJ1-1, with TRBD1 matching over 7 bases. Unmatched junction bases numbered 3, after V lost 1 base and J lost 6 bases. Germline CDR1 and CDR2: SGHDT and YYEEEE. The CDR3 length is 13 residues. Written as DNA, the CDR3 is TGTGCCAGCAGCTTGCCACAGGGGTCTGAAGCTTTCTTT. The encoded protein is CASSLPQGSEAFF. Full variable domain (remainder filled in from reference TRBV5-6 and TRBJ1-1): DAGVTQSPTHLIKTRGQQVTLRCSPKSGHDTVSWYQQALGQGPQFIFQYYEEEERQRGNFPDRFSGHQFPNYSSELNVNALLLGDSALYLCASSLPQGSEAFFGQGTRLTVV.

The chain links TRBV11-2 to TRBJ1-5; 10 positions agree with TRBD1. This CDR3 is 15 amino acids long. Germline lookup yields CDR1 SGHAT and CDR2 FQNNGV. J was trimmed by 6 bases and V by 4 bases; bases with no gene match: 6. In nucleotides, the CDR3 is TGTGCCAGCAGCTCCGGACAGGGGGGAGGTCAGCCCCAGCATTTT. Translated: CASSSGQGGGQPQHF.

The J gene is TRBJ1-2, the V gene TRBV4-3; 9 positions match TRBD1. Germline V gene lookup returns CDR1 LGHNA and CDR2 YSLEER. Trimming took 0 bases from V and 8 from J; bases not matched to a gene: 10. The CDR3 runs to 16 residues. CDR3 bases: TGCGCCAGCAGCCAAGAAAGGGGACAGGGTCCCTGGGGCTACACCTTC. Protein sequence: CASSQERGQGPWGYTF.

The chain combines TRBV7-9 with TRBJ1-1; the D is unclear. The V end lost 1 base, the J end lost 3 bases, and 12 bases lay between the germline ends. The CDR3 covers 15 residues. Germline CDR1 and CDR2: SEHNR and FQNEAQ (reference sequence). The CDR3 loop is CASSLVRGGYTEAFF. The DNA of the CDR3 is TGTGCCAGCAGCTTAGTACGTGGCGGATACACTGAAGCTTTCTTT.

V gene TRBV28 combines with J gene TRBJ1-2; perhaps TRBD1 as D (5 bases). Germline CDR1 is MDHEN and CDR2 is SYDVKM. The CDR3 sequence is 13 residues long. V lost 5 bases to trimming and J lost 8 bases, with 15 bases between them. The CDR3 DNA is TGTGCCAGCAGTCGCGGGGGGACCGGGGGCTACACCTTC. Encoded protein: CASSRGGTGGYTF.

The V call is TRBV10-2, the J call TRBJ2-2; maybe TRBD2 (5 bases). V gave up 5 bases and J gave up 4 bases, with 17 bases separating them. This CDR3 comprises 16 residues. From germline, CDR1 is WSHSY and CDR2 SAAADI. CDR3 amino acids: CASSPPDFLLTGELFF. In DNA form, the CDR3 reads TGCGCCAGCAGTCCGCCGGACTTCCTCCTCACCGGGGAGCTGTTTTTT.

A few counts support this clone. This chain links TRBV6-1 with TRBJ1-1; D gene unclear. Germline assignment: CDR1 MNHNS and CDR2 SASEGT. The CDR3 is 14 amino acids. Trimming stripped 8 bases from V and 4 bases from J, with 17 bases between. This chain's CDR3 is CASRDPSLGTEAFF. Written as DNA, the CDR3 is TGTGCCAGCCGAGACCCTTCATTGGGCACTGAAGCTTTCTTT.

This chain links TRBV19 with TRBJ2-7, with 9 bases identical to TRBD1. The V segment lost 4 bases and the J segment 2 bases; nucleotides outside the gene matches: 3. The CDR3 contains 14 residues. CDR1 LNHDA and CDR2 SQIVND come from the germline V gene (reference sequence). The CDR3 spells CASSKTGGTYEQYF. The CDR3 nucleotides are TGTGCCAGTAGTAAGACAGGGGGTACCTACGAGCAGTACTTC.

This clone was counted a few times. The V call is TRBV9, the J call TRBJ1-1, with TRBD1 as a possible D gene (5 bases). The CDR3 contains 15 residues. Germline CDR1 and CDR2: SGDLS and YYNGEE. V was pared by 0 bases and J by 3 bases, with 12 bases between. The CDR3 spells CASSVAADSYTEAFF. The CDR3 DNA follows: TGTGCCAGCAGCGTAGCTGCCGACAGTTACACTGAAGCTTTCTTT.